Sequencing of this T cell receptor (beta chain) was carried out in a study of T cell changes during pregnancy in multiple sclerosis (dated by TCRdb to the late 2010s). Broadly, across the study: The study examined how the T cell repertoire changed over the course of pregnancy in women with multiple sclerosis.

With respect to this clone: No antigen is known for it. Base qualities are not recorded, but no much larger clone differs from it by a single base.

Libraries were made using the immunoSEQ multiplex PCR assay. TCRdb's version of the immuneACCESS table is confined to in-frame rearrangements and falls short of the full clone set. An unresolved V gene accounts for under half of the shortfall where checked; the remainder is of unknown origin. The sample table holds 45,000 or so clones, of which 85% to 95% were seen once. Around 2.6% of the sample belongs to the ten largest clones. Material: CD8+ T cells from peripheral blood mononuclear cells, obtained in the second trimester of pregnancy. This sequence was found in a female donor with multiple sclerosis, enrolled in a pregnancy study.

The CDR3 reads as follows: CASSAGGRNNEQFF. The nucleotides read TGTGCCAGCAGTGCAGGGGGGCGCAACAATGAGCAGTTCTTC. Rearrangement joined TRBV9 to TRBJ2-1; TRBD1 is perhaps the D gene, given 7 matching bases. The CDR1 and CDR2 encoded by the germline V gene are SGDLS and YYNGEE. The CDR3 holds 14 amino acids from the cysteine to the phenylalanine. Only the CDR3 DNA is retained, 42 bases long and in frame from the first base. V gives up 5 bases and J gives up 5 bases, and the segment between their germline ends measures 14 bases.